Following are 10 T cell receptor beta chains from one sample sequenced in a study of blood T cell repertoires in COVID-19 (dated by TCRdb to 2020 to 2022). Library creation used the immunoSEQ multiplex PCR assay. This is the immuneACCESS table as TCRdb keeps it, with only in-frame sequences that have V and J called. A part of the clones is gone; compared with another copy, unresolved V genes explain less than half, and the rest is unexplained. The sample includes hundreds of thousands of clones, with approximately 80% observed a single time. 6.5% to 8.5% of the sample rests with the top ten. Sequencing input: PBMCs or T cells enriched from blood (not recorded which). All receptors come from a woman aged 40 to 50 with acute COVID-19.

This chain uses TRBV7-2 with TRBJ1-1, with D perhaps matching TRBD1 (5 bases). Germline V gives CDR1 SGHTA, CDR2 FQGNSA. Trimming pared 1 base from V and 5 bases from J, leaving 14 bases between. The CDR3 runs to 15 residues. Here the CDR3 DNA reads TGTGCCAGCAGCTTAGAAGCAGGGATATATACTGAAGCTTTCTTT. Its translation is CASSLEAGIYTEAFF.

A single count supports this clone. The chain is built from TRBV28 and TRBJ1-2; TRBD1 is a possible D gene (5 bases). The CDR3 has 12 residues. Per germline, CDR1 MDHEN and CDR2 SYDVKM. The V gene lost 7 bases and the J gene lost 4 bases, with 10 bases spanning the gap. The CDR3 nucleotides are TGTGCCAGCAATGACAGAACCTATGGCTACACCTTC. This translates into CASNDRTYGYTF.

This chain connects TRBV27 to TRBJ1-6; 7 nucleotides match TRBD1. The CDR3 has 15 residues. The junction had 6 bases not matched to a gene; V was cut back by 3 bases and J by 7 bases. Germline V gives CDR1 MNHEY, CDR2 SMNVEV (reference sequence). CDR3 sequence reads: CASSLGTVKNSPLHF. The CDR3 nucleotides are TGTGCCAGCAGTTTGGGGACAGTAAAGAATTCACCCCTCCACTTT.

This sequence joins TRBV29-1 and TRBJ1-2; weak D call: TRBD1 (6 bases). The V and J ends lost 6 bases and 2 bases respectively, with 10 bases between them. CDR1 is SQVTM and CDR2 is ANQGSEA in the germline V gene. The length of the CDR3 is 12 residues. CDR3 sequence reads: CSVTQGNYGYTF. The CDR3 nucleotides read TGCAGCGTGACACAGGGAAACTATGGCTACACCTTC.

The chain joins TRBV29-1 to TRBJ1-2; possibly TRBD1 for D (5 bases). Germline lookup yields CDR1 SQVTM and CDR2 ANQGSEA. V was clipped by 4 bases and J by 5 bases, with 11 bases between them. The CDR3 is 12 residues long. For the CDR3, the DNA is TGCAGCGTTGGACAGCGGGAATATGGCTACACCTTC. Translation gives CSVGQREYGYTF.

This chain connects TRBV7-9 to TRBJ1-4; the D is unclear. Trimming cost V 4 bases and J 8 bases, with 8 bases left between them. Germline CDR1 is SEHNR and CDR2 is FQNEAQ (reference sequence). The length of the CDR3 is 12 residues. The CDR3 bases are TGTGCCAGCAGCTCCAACCTAGAAAAACTGTTTTTT. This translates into CASSSNLEKLFF.

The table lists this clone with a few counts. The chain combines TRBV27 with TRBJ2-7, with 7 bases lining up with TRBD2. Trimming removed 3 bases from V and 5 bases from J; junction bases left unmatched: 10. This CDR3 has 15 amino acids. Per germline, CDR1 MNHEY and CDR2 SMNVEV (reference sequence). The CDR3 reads CASSFLAGQGNEQYF. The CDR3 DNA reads TGTGCCAGCAGTTTCTTAGCGGGCCAGGGTAACGAGCAGTACTTC.

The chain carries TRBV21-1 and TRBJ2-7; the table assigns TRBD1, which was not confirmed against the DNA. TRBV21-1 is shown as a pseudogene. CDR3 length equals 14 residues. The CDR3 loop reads CASSKAETSYEQYF. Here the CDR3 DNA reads TGTGCCAGCAGCAAAGCAGAAACATCCTACGAGCAGTACTTC.

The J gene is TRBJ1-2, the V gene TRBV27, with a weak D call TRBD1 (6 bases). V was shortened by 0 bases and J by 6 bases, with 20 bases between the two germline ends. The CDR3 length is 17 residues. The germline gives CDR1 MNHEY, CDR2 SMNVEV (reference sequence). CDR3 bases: TGTGCCAGCAGTTTATCGACTCCGGGGGGCGTCTTAAATGGCTACACCTTC. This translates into CASSLSTPGGVLNGYTF.

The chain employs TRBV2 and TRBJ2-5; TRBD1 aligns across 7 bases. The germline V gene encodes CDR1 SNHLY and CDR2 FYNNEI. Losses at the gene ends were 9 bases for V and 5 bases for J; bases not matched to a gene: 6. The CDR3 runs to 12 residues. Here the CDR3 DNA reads TGTGCCAGTCGACAGGGTGGGGAGACCCAGTACTTC. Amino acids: CASRQGGETQYF. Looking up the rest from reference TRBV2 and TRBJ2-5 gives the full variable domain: EPEVTQTPSHQVTQMGQEVILRCVPISNHLYFYWYRQILGQKVEFLVSFYNNEISEKSEIFDDQFSVERPDGSNFTLKIRSTKLEDSAMYFCASRQGGETQYFGPGTRLLVL.